A single sample gave rise to the 13 T cell receptor beta chains below, sequenced in a study of blood T cell repertoires in COVID-19 (TCRdb year 2020). Preparation of the library involved the immunoSEQ multiplex PCR assay. The source is immuneACCESS, and TCRdb retained only in-frame sequences with V and J called. Part of the clones is not carried over; for the studies checked, unresolved V genes explain less than half of this, and the remainder is unexplained. The sample has 200,000 to 250,000 clones on record, 84% of them singletons. The ten largest clones take up approximately 6.6% of the sample. Sequencing was performed on PBMCs or T cells enriched from blood (not recorded which). Receptors originate from a woman in her thirties or forties who had recovered from COVID-19.

The DNA of the CDR3 is TGTGCCAGCAGCCGGGACAGCTCCTACGAGCAGTACTTC. Residues: CASSRDSSYEQYF. The rearrangement joins TRBV2 to TRBJ2-7; TRBD1 matches at 7 bases. The germline gives CDR1 SNHLY, CDR2 FYNNEI. Unmatched junction bases numbered 2, after V lost 6 bases and J lost 0 bases. The CDR3 length is 13 residues.

The rearrangement uses TRBV4-3 and TRBJ1-6; 8 positions match TRBD1. The CDR3 consists of 16 residues. After removal of 1 base from V and 7 bases from J, the junction contained 6 bases not matched to a gene. Germline assignment: CDR1 LGHNA and CDR2 YSLEER. CDR3 residues: CASSQAGQGANSPLHF. The CDR3 nucleotides are TGCGCCAGCAGCCAAGCCGGCCAGGGGGCGAATTCACCCCTCCACTTT.

This clone came up once. The chain is built from TRBV28 and TRBJ1-5, with 7 bases lining up with TRBD1. The CDR3 contains 14 residues. V gave up 4 bases and J gave up 5 bases; unmatched junction bases: 5. Germline V lookup: CDR1 MDHEN, CDR2 SYDVKM. The CDR3 DNA sequence: TGTGCCAGCAGTTCCCGGACAGGCGATCAGCCCCAGCATTTT. It encodes CASSSRTGDQPQHF.

This clone was detected many times. The chain links TRBV10-3 to TRBJ2-7; D remains ambiguous. The V end lost 11 bases, the J end lost 1 base, and 9 bases lay between the germline ends. The CDR3 runs 11 residues. The germline gives CDR1 ENHRY, CDR2 SYGVKD. CDR3 amino acids: CAAGFSYEQYF. The CDR3 DNA reads TGTGCCGCCGGGTTTTCCTACGAGCAGTACTTC.

This chain uses TRBV4-1 with TRBJ1-4; maybe TRBD1 (6 bases). The V gene's germline CDR1 is MGHRA and CDR2 YSYEKL. The CDR3 loop spans 16 amino acids. V lost 4 bases and J lost 0, with 12 bases in between. CDR3 sequence (DNA): TGCGCCAGCAGCCTTGGACAGACCCCAACTAATGAAAAACTGTTTTTT. The encoded protein is CASSLGQTPTNEKLFF.

The rearrangement uses TRBV18 and TRBJ1-3, with D possibly TRBD1 on 6 matching bases. Germline V gene lookup returns CDR1 KGHSH and CDR2 LQKENI. The CDR3 is 16 residues long. CDR3 DNA sequence: TGTGCTACAGGGCCCCCAGGCCTGATCTCTGGAAACACCATATATTTT. Translating it yields CATGPPGLISGNTIYF.

The chain is built from TRBV12-5 and TRBJ1-2; the D gene is possibly TRBD1 (6 bases). CDR1 LGHNT and CDR2 FRNRAP come from the germline V gene. The CDR3 extends over 14 amino acids. V lost 7 bases and J 4 bases, leaving 16 bases between the germline ends. Here the CDR3 reads CASAPAGDVYGYTF. Written as DNA, the CDR3 is TGTGCTAGTGCCCCCGCAGGGGATGTCTATGGCTACACCTTC.

This clone was seen more than once but under ten times. V and J are TRBV5-1 and TRBJ1-2; 10 nucleotides agree with TRBD1. Germline-derived CDR1 and CDR2 are SGHRS and YFSETQ. V shed 2 bases and J 6 bases; nucleotides not matched to a gene: 10. This CDR3 comprises 16 residues. The chain's CDR3 is CASSLVSTGGKNGYTF. The CDR3 DNA reads TGCGCCAGCAGCTTAGTTTCGACAGGGGGCAAAAATGGCTACACCTTC.

This chain links TRBV10-3 with TRBJ2-5, with TRBD2 matching 13 bases. The germline CDR1 and CDR2 sequences are ENHRY and SYGVKD. This CDR3 spans 18 amino acids. V lost 6 bases, J lost 5 bases, and 15 bases stayed unmatched. CDR3 in amino acids: CAISSAELAGGPGETQYF. The CDR3 nucleotides are TGTGCCATCAGCTCGGCGGAACTAGCGGGAGGGCCTGGGGAGACCCAGTACTTC.

The chain has TRBV6-5 and TRBJ1-6; 8 bases match TRBD1. The V segment lost 9 bases and the J segment 5 bases; nucleotides outside the gene matches: 3. CDR1 is MNHEY, CDR2 SVGAGI, per germline. The CDR3 is 13 residues long. CDR3 in DNA: TGTGCCAGTAGACAGGGGAATAATTCACCCCTCCACTTT. It encodes CASRQGNNSPLHF.

The chain uses TRBV11-2 and TRBJ2-1; perhaps TRBD2 as D (5 bases). The CDR3 is 16 residues long. CDR1 is SGHAT, CDR2 FQNNGV, per germline. V shed 2 bases and J shed 1 base, with 12 bases lying between them. As DNA, the CDR3 is TGTGCCAGCAGCTTACGGAGGCGCGGTTCCTACAATGAGCAGTTCTTC. It yields the protein CASSLRRRGSYNEQFF.

The V gene is TRBV9, the J gene TRBJ1-1; D not resolved. V lost 0 bases to trimming and J lost 4 bases, with 10 bases between them. The CDR3 is 14 residues long. The V gene's germline CDR1 is SGDLS and CDR2 YYNGEE. Here the CDR3 DNA reads TGTGCCAGCAGCGTAGGGACGGAGGGCACTGAAGCTTTCTTT. It encodes CASSVGTEGTEAFF.

The CDR3 protein is CATTRGENLEQYF. In nucleotides, the CDR3 is TGTGCCACCACGCGGGGGGAAAACCTCGAGCAGTACTTC. This sequence joins TRBV10-3 and TRBJ2-7; 8 bases agree with TRBD2. The trim removed 10 bases at V and 6 bases at J, leaving 11 bases unmatched. The CDR3 runs 13 residues. Germline lookup yields CDR1 ENHRY and CDR2 SYGVKD.